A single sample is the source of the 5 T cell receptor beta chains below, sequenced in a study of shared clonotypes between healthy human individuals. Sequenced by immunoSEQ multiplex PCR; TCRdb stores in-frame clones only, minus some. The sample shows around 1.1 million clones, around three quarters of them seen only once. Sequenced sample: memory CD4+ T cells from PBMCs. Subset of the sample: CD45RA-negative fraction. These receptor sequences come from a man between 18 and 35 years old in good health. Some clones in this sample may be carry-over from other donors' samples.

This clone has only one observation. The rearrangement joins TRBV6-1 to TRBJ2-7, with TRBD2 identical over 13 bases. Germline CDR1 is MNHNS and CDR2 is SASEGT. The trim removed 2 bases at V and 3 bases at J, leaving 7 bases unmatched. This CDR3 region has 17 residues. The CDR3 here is CASSERLAGGGGYEQYF. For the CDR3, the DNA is TGTGCCAGCAGTGAAAGACTAGCGGGAGGTGGAGGCTACGAGCAGTACTTC.

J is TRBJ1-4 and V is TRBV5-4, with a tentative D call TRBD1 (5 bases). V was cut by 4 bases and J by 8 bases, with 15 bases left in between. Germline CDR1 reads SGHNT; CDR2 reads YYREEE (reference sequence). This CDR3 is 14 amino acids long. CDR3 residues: CASSRKVGDEKLFF. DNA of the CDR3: TGTGCCAGCAGCCGGAAGGTCGGGGACGAAAAACTGTTTTTT. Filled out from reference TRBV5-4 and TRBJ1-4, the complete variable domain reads ETGVTQSPTHLIKTRGQQVTLRCSSQSGHNTVSWYQQALGQGPQFIFQYYREEENGRGNFPPRFSGLQFPNYSSELNVNALELDDSALYLCASSRKVGDEKLFFGSGTQLSVL.

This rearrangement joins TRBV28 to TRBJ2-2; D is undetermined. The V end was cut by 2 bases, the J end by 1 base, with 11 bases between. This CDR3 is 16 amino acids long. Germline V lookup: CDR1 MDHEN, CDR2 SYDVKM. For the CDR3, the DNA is TGTGCCAGCAGTTTAGCGCCAACGGGGAACACCGGGGAGCTGTTTTTT. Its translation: CASSLAPTGNTGELFF.

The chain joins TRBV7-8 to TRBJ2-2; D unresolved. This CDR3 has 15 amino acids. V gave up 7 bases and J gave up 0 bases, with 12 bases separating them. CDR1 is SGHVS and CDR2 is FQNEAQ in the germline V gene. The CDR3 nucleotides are TGTGCCAGCACCCAGCCAGAGCCGAACACCGGGGAGCTGTTTTTT. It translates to CASTQPEPNTGELFF.

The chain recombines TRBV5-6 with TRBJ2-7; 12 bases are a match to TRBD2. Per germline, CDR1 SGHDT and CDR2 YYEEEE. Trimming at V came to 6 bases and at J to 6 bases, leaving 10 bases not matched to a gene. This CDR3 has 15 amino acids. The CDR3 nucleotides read TGTGCCAGCACGAACCTAGCGGGAGGGAGCCCCGAGCAGTACTTC. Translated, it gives CASTNLAGGSPEQYF.